This T cell receptor beta chain was sequenced in a study of blood T cell repertoires in COVID-19. The method was immunoSEQ multiplex PCR; TCRdb's version includes in-frame clones alone and lacks a portion of them. The sample shows 55,000 to 85,000 clones, approximately 88% of them seen only once. Trimming removed 4 bases from V and 5 bases from J; junction bases left unmatched: 2. The CDR3 contains 14 residues. Germline V lookup: CDR1 SGHVS, CDR2 FNYEAQ. The chain recombines TRBV7-6 with TRBJ1-6, with 7 bases fitting TRBD1. Sequencing input: peripheral blood. This receptor was obtained from a human donor in a cohort sampled during active COVID-19. The CDR3 reads CASSSTGDNSPLHF. The DNA for the CDR3 is TGTGCCAGCAGCTCCACAGGGGATAATTCACCCCTCCACTTT.